This T cell receptor (beta chain) emerged from a study of control samples from healthy donors and cancer patients. TCRdb's copy holds only in-frame clones and misses some; the assay was immunoSEQ multiplex PCR. Seen here are about 95,000 clones, approximately 86% observed once, and the top ten hold around 20%. This CDR3 spans 16 amino acids. CDR1 is SGHTA, CDR2 FQGTGA, per germline. V gave up 2 bases and J gave up 2 bases; unmatched junction bases: 2. To note about this clone: This sample also contains other DNA sequences that code for the same CDR3.

The rearrangement joins TRBV7-3 to TRBJ2-6; 8 bases align to TRBD2. The sequenced sample was blood. This TCR came from a man aged 30-40 years in good health. In DNA form, the CDR3 reads TGTGCCAGCAGCTTACGGGGGGGGGCTGGGGCCAACGTCCTGACTTTC. This codes for CASSLRGGAGANVLTF.